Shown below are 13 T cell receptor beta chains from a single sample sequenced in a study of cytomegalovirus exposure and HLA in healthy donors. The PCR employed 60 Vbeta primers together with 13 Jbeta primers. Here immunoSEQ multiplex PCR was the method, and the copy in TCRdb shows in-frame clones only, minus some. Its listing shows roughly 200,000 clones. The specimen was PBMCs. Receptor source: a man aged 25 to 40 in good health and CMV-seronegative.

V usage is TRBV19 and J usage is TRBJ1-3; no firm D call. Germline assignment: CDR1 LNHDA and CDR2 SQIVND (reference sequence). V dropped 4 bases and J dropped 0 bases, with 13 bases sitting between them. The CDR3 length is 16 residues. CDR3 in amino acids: CASSTPTGYSGNTIYF. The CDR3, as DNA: TGTGCCAGTAGTACCCCGACGGGGTACTCTGGAAACACCATATATTTT.

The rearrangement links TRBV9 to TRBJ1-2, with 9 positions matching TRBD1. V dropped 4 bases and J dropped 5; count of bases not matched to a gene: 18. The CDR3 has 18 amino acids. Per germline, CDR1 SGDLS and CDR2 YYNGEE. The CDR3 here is CASSPMLNFGTGTYGYTF. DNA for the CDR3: TGTGCCAGCAGCCCGATGCTAAACTTCGGGACAGGGACTTATGGCTACACCTTC.

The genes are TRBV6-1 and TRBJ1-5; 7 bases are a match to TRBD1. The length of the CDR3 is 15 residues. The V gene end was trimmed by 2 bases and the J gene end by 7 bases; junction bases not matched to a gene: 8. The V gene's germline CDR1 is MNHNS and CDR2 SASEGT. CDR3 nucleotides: TGTGCCAGCAGTGAAATCACAGGGGTATACCAGCCCCAGCATTTT. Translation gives CASSEITGVYQPQHF.

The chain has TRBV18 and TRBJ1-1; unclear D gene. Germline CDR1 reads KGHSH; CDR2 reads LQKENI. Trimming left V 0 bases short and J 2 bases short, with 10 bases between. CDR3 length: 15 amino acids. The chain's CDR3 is CASSPPSVTNTEAFF. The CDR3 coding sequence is TGTGCCAGCTCACCACCTTCCGTTACTAACACTGAAGCTTTCTTT.

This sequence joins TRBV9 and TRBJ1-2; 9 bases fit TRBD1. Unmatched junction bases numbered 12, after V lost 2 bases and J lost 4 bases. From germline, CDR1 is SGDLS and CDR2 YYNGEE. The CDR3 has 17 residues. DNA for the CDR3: TGTGCCAGCAGCGTGGGGGGGATGATGGGACAGGGCTATGGCTACACCTTC. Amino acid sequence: CASSVGGMMGQGYGYTF.

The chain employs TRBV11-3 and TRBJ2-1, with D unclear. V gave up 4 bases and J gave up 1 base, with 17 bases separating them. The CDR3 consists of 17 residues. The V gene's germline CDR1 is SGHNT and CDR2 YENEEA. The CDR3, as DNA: TGTGCCAGCAGCTCAAAGCTAGGCAGCGCTTCCTACAATGAGCAGTTCTTC. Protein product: CASSSKLGSASYNEQFF.

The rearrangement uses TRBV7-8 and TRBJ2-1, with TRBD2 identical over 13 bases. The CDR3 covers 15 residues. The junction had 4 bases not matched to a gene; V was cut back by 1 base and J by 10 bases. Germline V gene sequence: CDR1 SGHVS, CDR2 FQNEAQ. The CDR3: CASSLGSTSGGEQFF. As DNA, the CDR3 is TGTGCCAGCAGCTTAGGATCGACTAGCGGGGGGGAGCAGTTCTTC.

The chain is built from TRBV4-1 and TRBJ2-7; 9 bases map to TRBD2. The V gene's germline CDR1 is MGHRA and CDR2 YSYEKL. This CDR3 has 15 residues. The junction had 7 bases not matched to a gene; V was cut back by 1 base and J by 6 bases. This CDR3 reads CASSQVPSGNSEQYF. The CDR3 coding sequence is TGCGCCAGCAGCCAAGTACCTAGCGGGAACAGCGAGCAGTACTTC.

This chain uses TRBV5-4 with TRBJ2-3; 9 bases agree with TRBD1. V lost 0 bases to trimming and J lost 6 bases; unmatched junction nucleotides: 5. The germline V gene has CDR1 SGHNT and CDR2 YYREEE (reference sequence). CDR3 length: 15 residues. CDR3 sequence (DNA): TGTGCCAGCAGCTTGGATGGGACAGGGTACGATACGCAGTATTTT. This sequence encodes CASSLDGTGYDTQYF.

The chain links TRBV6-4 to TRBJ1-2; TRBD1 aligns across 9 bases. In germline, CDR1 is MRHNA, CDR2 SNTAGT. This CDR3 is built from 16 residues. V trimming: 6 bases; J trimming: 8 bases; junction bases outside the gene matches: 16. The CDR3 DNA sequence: TGTGCCAGCAGCCTGTTAGCGACAGGGGGAAGCGGGGGCTACACCTTC. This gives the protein CASSLLATGGSGGYTF.

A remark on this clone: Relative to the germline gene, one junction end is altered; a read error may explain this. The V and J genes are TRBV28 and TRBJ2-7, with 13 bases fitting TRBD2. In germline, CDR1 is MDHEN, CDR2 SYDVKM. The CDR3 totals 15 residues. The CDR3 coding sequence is TGTGCCAGCAGTCACGGCCCCGGGACTAGCGGGAACCGGGACTTC. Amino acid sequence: CASSHGPGTSGNRDF.

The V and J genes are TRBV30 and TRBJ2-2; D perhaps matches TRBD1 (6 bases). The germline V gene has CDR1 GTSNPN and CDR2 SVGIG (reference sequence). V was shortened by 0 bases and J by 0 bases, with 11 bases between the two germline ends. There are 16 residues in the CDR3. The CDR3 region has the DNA TGTGCCTGGAGTGTAGGACAGCGTCCGAACACCGGGGAGCTGTTTTTT. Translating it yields CAWSVGQRPNTGELFF.

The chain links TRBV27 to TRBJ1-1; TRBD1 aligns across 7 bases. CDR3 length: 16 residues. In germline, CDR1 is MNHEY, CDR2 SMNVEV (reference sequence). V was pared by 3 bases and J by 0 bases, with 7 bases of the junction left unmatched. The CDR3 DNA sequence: TGTGCCAGCAGTTTGCACCAAACAGGGGTGAACACTGAAGCTTTCTTT. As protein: CASSLHQTGVNTEAFF.